This T cell receptor beta chain was captured by sequencing in a study of blood T cell repertoires in COVID-19 (dated by TCRdb to the early 2020s). Study-wide context: Samples covering the acute and convalescent phases of COVID-19 were provided by collaborators in the United States, Italy and Spain. The dataset comprised deeply sampled blood TCRbeta repertoires from subjects exposed to, actively infected with, or recovered from COVID-19. The material from the prospective study consisted of cDNA or gDNA derived from T cells, B-cell-depleted T cells, or PBMCs. Samples were obtained from the ongoing ImmuneRACE study (first 160 participants) and from 1,254 subjects provided by 6 global collaborators. A freely available public database, intended as a resource for researchers studying the immune response to SARS-CoV-2, is where the repertoires were released. Where available, HLA class I and class II types were taken from metadata supplied by the sample provider and were not determined by assay-based typing. Nearly every sample came with metadata listing a de-identified subject ID, COVID-19 status, age in years and sex.

About this clone itself: The target of this receptor is not known. The sample holds no much larger clone one base away, and base qualities are not on file.

What the authors observed across the whole study: The quantity of clinical and demographic metadata differed by source and by participant and was supplied without curation.

TCRbeta CDR3 regions were amplified from genomic DNA using the immunoSEQ Assay, a bias-controlled multiplex PCR. Concerning the study's data processing: The number of nucleated cells in each sample was estimated by amplification of reference gene primers within the assay. To quantify the absolute abundance of each unique TCRbeta CDR3 rearrangement, sequence reads were collapsed and filtered. For each sample, productive Simpson clonality was calculated by taking the square root of Simpson's diversity index across productive rearrangements. TCRdb carries this immuneACCESS record with in-frame sequences only. Its versions omit some clonotypes, under half of them owing to an unresolved V gene in the studies checked, with the rest unexplained. The D gene and trimming were derived from the DNA, and the V and J assignments and clone size from that table. The sample profile shows hundreds of thousands of clones; around 85% of them were found once. Of the sample, about 3.3% is held by the ten largest clones.

Enrolling through a virtual design, the prospective study's participants ranged in age from about 18 to 100 years and lived across 24 United States geographic areas. To assign participants to cohorts, the prospective study relied on clinical history that participants themselves reported in a screening survey and a study questionnaire. Mobile phlebotomists in the prospective study collected whole blood, serum and a nasopharyngeal or oropharyngeal swab from every participant. Additional blood draws and questionnaires over an approximately 2-month period could optionally be provided by prospective study participants. Before DNA extraction, blood samples from the prospective study were shipped at room temperature or frozen. The specimen sequenced was PBMCs or T cells enriched from blood (not recorded which). This sequence originates from a woman aged 40 to 55 with acute COVID-19.

The DNA reads as follows: TGTGCCAGCAGTAAACAAGCGGGAGGGTTGGGGGAGCAGTACTTC. It specifies CASSKQAGGLGEQYF. This sequence uses TRBV6-5 and TRBJ2-7; 10 middle bases align to TRBD2. CDR1 and CDR2 are read off the germline V gene as MNHEY and SVGAGI. The CDR3 numbers 15 residues from cysteine through phenylalanine. The read is trimmed to its CDR3 DNA, 45 bases read in frame from base 1. Compared with germline, V lacks 5 bases and J lacks 7 bases; bases without a gene match: 11.